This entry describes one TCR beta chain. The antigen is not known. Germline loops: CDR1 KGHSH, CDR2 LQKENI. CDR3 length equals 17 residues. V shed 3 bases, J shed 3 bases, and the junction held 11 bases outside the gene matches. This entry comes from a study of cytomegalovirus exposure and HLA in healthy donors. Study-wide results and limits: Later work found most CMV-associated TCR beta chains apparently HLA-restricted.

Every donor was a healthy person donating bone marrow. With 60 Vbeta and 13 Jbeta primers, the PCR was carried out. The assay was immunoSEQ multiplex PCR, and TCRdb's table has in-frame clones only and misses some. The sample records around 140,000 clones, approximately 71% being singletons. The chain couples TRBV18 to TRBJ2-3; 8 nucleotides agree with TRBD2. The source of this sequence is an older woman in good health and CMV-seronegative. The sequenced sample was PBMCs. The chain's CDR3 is CASSPLPGGKETDTQYF. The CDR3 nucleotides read TGTGCCAGCTCACCCCTCCCGGGGGGGAAGGAAACAGATACGCAGTATTTT.